This T cell receptor beta chain was sequenced during a study of blood T cell repertoires in COVID-19. Study details: COVID-19 samples collected from the United States, Italy and Spain covered acute and convalescent phases. T cells, B-cell-depleted T cells, or PBMCs provided the cDNA or gDNA that served as material.

In the original analysis: Amplification of reference gene primers provided the estimated nucleated cell counts. Profiled with immunoSEQ multiplex PCR; TCRdb holds only in-frame clones, not every one. That table gives V, J and clone size, and the DNA gave D and trimming. The sample includes 150,000 to 180,000 clones, 70% to 85% of them seen just once. From germline, CDR1 is DFQATT and CDR2 SNEGSKA (reference sequence). V was pared by 3 bases and J by 7 bases, with 18 bases between. This CDR3 is 14 amino acids long. The sequenced sample was peripheral blood. The chain combines TRBV20-1 with TRBJ1-2, with a tentative D call TRBD1 (5 bases). The TCR sequence derives from a woman aged 60 to 75 with acute or convalescent COVID-19. CDR3 protein: CSASPARGDSGYTF. CDR3 DNA sequence: TGCAGTGCTAGTCCCGCGCGGGGGGATAGTGGCTACACCTTC.